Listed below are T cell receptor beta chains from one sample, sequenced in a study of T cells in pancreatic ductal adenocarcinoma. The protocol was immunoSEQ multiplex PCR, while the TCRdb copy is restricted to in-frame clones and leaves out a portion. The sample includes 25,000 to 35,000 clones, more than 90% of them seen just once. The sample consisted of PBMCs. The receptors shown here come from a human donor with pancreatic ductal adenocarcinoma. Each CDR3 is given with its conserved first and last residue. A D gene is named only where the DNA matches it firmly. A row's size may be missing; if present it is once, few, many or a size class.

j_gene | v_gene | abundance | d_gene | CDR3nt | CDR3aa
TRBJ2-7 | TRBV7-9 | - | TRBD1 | TGTGCCAGCAGCTCCCGGACAGGGGTCGACGAGCAGTACTTC | CASSSRTGVDEQYF
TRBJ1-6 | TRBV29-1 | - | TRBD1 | TGCAGCGTTGGGACAGGGACCGAGAATTCACCCCTCCACTTT | CSVGTGTENSPLHF
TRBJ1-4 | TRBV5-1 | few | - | TGCGCCAGCAGCTGGACAGACCCCCATGAAAAACTGTTTTTT | CASSWTDPHEKLFF
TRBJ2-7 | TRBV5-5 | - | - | TGTGCCAGCAGCTTCAGGTCCTCATCCTACGAGCAGTACTTC | CASSFRSSSYEQYF
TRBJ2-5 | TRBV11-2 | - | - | TGTGCCAGCAGTCCAGGGAACAGGAGGTACCAAGAGACCCAGTACTTC | CASSPGNRRYQETQYF
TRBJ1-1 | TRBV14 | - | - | TGTGCCAGCAGCCAAGATTTGAGGAGCACTGAAGCTTTCTTT | CASSQDLRSTEAFF
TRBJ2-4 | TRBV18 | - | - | TGTGCCAGCTCACCAGGGGGGCTGTTACTAGCCAAAAACATTCAGTACTTC | CASSPGGLLLAKNIQYF
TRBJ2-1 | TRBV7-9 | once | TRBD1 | TGTGCCAGCAGCTGGGACAGGGGAGCCTACAATGAGCAGTTCTTC | CASSWDRGAYNEQFF
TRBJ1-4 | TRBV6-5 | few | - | TGTGCCAGCATGCTGGACAGCTCCGAAAAACTGTTTTTT | CASMLDSSEKLFF
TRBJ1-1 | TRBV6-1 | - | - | TGTGCCAGTTCCCAACTGAGGGCGAACACTGAAGCTTTCTTT | CASSQLRANTEAFF
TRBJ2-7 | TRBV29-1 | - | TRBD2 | TGCAGCATTCTATCTAGCGGAGGCCCCTACGAGCAGTACTTC | CSILSSGGPYEQYF
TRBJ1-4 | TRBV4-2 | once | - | TGTGCCAGCAGCCAAGGGGATATGCCGCTTGAAAAACTGTTTTTT | CASSQGDMPLEKLFF
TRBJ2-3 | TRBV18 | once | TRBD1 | TGTGCCAGCTCACTGGGACAGATCACAGATACGCAGTATTTT | CASSLGQITDTQYF
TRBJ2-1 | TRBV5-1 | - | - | TGCGCCAGCAGCACCCATATCGGCAATGAGCAGTTCTTC | CASSTHIGNEQFF
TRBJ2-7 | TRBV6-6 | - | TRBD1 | TGTGCCAGCAGAATACAATCGACAGGGACCGAGCAGTACTTC | CASRIQSTGTEQYF
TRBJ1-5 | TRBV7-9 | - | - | TGTGCCAGCAGCTTAGCGGGGGCTCTCAATCAGCCCCAGCATTTT | CASSLAGALNQPQHF
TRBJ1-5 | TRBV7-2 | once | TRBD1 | TGTGCCAGCAGCTTAGGCAGGGGGCACAATCAGCCCCAGCATTTT | CASSLGRGHNQPQHF
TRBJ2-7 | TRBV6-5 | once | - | TGTGCCAGCAGTCCAGACTGGAGCTCCTACGAGCAGTACTTC | CASSPDWSSYEQYF
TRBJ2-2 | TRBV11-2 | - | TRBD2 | TGTGCCAGCAGCCTCGATCCCCGGTCTAGCGGGGACCGCGGGGAGCTGTTTTTT | CASSLDPRSSGDRGELFF
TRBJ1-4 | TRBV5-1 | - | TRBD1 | TGCGCCAGCAGCCCCCCGGACAGGGGTGAAAAACTGTTTTTT | CASSPPDRGEKLFF
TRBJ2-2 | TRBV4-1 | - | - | TGCGCCAGCAGCCAAGAACGTAGGGCCGGGGAGCTGTTTTTT | CASSQERRAGELFF
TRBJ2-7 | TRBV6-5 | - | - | TGTGCCAGCAAATATTCGGGAGGCAGGGGGGGAGAGCAGTACTTC | CASKYSGGRGGEQYF
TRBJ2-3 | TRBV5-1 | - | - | TGCGCCAGCAGCCCGGCCTTATCGTCAGGCACAGATACGCAGTATTTT | CASSPALSSGTDTQYF
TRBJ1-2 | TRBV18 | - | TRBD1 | TGTGCCAGCTCGCCGTCGGGACAGGGGTATGGCTACACCTTC | CASSPSGQGYGYTF
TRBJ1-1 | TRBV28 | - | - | TGTGCCAGCAGACCCCCGGGGCAGAACACTGAAGCTTTCTTT | CASRPPGQNTEAFF
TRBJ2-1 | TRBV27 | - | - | TGTGCCAGCAGTTTAAGTGGGACGATGTACAATGAGCAGTTCTTC | CASSLSGTMYNEQFF
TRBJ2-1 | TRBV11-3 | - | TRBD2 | TGTGCCAGCAGCTTAGAATCTCTGGCGGGAGGGAGGTCCTACAATGAGCAGTTCTTC | CASSLESLAGGRSYNEQFF
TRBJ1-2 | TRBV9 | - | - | TGTGCCAGCAGGGGGGGCGAAAAATATGGCTACACCTTC | CASRGGEKYGYTF
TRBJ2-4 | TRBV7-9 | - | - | TGTGCCAGCAGCTCTTCTCAAGCCAAAAACATTCAGTACTTC | CASSSSQAKNIQYF
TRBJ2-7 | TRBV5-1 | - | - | TGCGCCAGCAGCTCTGACTACGAGCAGTACTTC | CASSSDYEQYF